Below, one TCR beta chain is given with its context. The sample originates from a study of shared clonotypes between healthy human individuals. Profiling relied on immunoSEQ multiplex PCR, and the TCRdb table lists in-frame clones only, not all of them. The table lists roughly 220,000 clones, about 69% of them singletons. The TCR sequence derives from a man aged 25 to 40 in good health. The specimen was memory CD4+ T cells sorted from blood. The subset is: CD45RA-negative fraction.

The CDR3 is CASSPSRGVVYEQYF. CDR3 sequence (DNA): TGTGCCAGCTCACCATCCCGGGGTGTCGTCTACGAGCAGTACTTC. The V call is TRBV18, the J call TRBJ2-7, with D possibly TRBD2 on 5 matching bases. Germline V gives CDR1 KGHSH, CDR2 LQKENI. V was cut by 2 bases and J by 3 bases, with 14 bases left in between. The CDR3 is made up of 15 amino acids.